Listed below are T cell receptor beta chains from one sample, sequenced in a study of identical twins. TCRdb analysed the 5' RACE reads with MiXCR anew, one entry per CDR3 protein. In the table there are 1.5 million to 2 million distinct CDR3 sequences, roughly a third of which are singletons. Input material: cord blood. These receptors were taken from a newborn girl in good health. The CDR3 runs from the conserved cysteine through the conserved F or W. The order of the fields is CDR3 DNA, CDR3 protein, CDR3 length, J gene, clone size, V gene, D gene. A D gene is named only where the DNA matches it firmly. Only some rows state a clone size, as once, few, many or a class for expanded clones.

CDR3nt: TGTGCCACCAGTGATGCGACTAGCCTAAACTACAATGAGCAGTTCTTC; CDR3aa: CATSDATSLNYNEQFF; len: 16; j_gene: TRBJ2-1; abundance: few; v_gene: TRBV24-1; d_gene: TRBD2
CDR3nt: TGTGCCAGCAGTTCCGCCGACAGCTACACTGAAGCTTTCTTT; CDR3aa: CASSSADSYTEAFF; len: 14; j_gene: TRBJ1-1; abundance: NA; v_gene: TRBV28; d_gene: NA
CDR3nt: TGTGCCTGCAGCTACCGACTAGCGGGGAGCACAGATACGCAGTATTTT; CDR3aa: CACSYRLAGSTDTQYF; len: 16; j_gene: TRBJ2-3; abundance: NA; v_gene: TRBV7-2; d_gene: TRBD2
CDR3nt: TGTGCCACCAGTGAGGCAACGGAGCCTTCCTACAATGAGCAGTTCTTC; CDR3aa: CATSEATEPSYNEQFF; len: 16; j_gene: TRBJ2-1; abundance: NA; v_gene: TRBV24-1; d_gene: NA
CDR3nt: TGTGCCACCAGCAGAGCCCCGGGAGTAGCGAGGGAGACCCAGTACTTC; CDR3aa: CATSRAPGVARETQYF; len: 16; j_gene: TRBJ2-5; abundance: NA; v_gene: TRBV15; d_gene: NA
CDR3nt: TGCGCCAGCAGCGTGGTCCTCTCTGGGGCCAACGTCCTGACTTTC; CDR3aa: CASSVVLSGANVLTF; len: 15; j_gene: TRBJ2-6; abundance: many; v_gene: TRBV5-1; d_gene: NA
CDR3nt: TGTGCCAGCAGCCCGACAGGGAGGACAACTGAAGCTTTCTTT; CDR3aa: CASSPTGRTTEAFF; len: 14; j_gene: TRBJ1-1; abundance: NA; v_gene: TRBV7-2; d_gene: TRBD1
CDR3nt: TGCAGTGCTACTACAGGGTATCATCTTGGCTACACCTTC; CDR3aa: CSATTGYHLGYTF; len: 13; j_gene: TRBJ1-2; abundance: few; v_gene: TRBV20-1; d_gene: NA
CDR3nt: TGTGCCAGCAGCGGGACTAGTGAGCAGTTCTTC; CDR3aa: CASSGTSEQFF; len: 11; j_gene: TRBJ2-1; abundance: NA; v_gene: TRBV5-6; d_gene: TRBD2
CDR3nt: TGTGCCAGCAGCCCGTCTCAGCGGGGCTACACAGATACGCAGTATTTT; CDR3aa: CASSPSQRGYTDTQYF; len: 16; j_gene: TRBJ2-3; abundance: many; v_gene: TRBV4-2; d_gene: TRBD2
CDR3nt: TGTGCCAGCTCACCTGGGACAGGGCGCAATCAGCCCCAGCATTTT; CDR3aa: CASSPGTGRNQPQHF; len: 15; j_gene: TRBJ1-5; abundance: few; v_gene: TRBV18; d_gene: TRBD1
CDR3nt: TGTGCCAGCAGGGGGGGGACCCAAGAGACCCAGTACTTC; CDR3aa: CASRGGTQETQYF; len: 13; j_gene: TRBJ2-5; abundance: NA; v_gene: TRBV6-6; d_gene: TRBD2
CDR3nt: TGTGCCACCAGCAGAGACCTCTCAAACTTACAGGGGCGGGATGGCTACACCTTC; CDR3aa: CATSRDLSNLQGRDGYTF; len: 18; j_gene: TRBJ1-2; abundance: NA; v_gene: TRBV15; d_gene: TRBD1
CDR3nt: TGTGCCAGCTCACCTAGCGGGGGGGCCTCAGATACGCAGTATTTT; CDR3aa: CASSPSGGASDTQYF; len: 15; j_gene: TRBJ2-3; abundance: NA; v_gene: TRBV18; d_gene: TRBD2
CDR3nt: TGTGCCAGCCGCACTAGAGGGACGGTCTCCTACAATGAGCAGTACTTC; CDR3aa: CASRTRGTVSYNEQYF; len: 16; j_gene: TRBJ2-7; abundance: NA; v_gene: TRBV27; d_gene: NA
CDR3nt: TGCAGTGCTAGAGCTCTAGCGGGGGCCTTTTACAATGAGCAGTTCTTC; CDR3aa: CSARALAGAFYNEQFF; len: 16; j_gene: TRBJ2-1; abundance: NA; v_gene: TRBV20-1; d_gene: TRBD2
CDR3nt: TGTGCCAGTAGCCTCCTGAGGACAGATAGCAATCAACCCCAGCATTTT; CDR3aa: CASSLLRTDSNQPQHF; len: 16; j_gene: TRBJ1-5; abundance: NA; v_gene: TRBV19; d_gene: NA
CDR3nt: TGTGCCAGCAGTTTAGGGACAGGGGAGGGACCCTACGAGCAGTACTTC; CDR3aa: CASSLGTGEGPYEQYF; len: 16; j_gene: TRBJ2-7; abundance: NA; v_gene: TRBV28; d_gene: TRBD1
CDR3nt: TGCGCCAGCAGCCAACCGATGCGGAGGGGCACAGATACGCAGTATTTT; CDR3aa: CASSQPMRRGTDTQYF; len: 16; j_gene: TRBJ2-3; abundance: few; v_gene: TRBV4-1; d_gene: NA
CDR3nt: TGTGCCAGCAGCTTAGCGGGTTCGGGCGGCCAAGAGACCCAGTACTTC; CDR3aa: CASSLAGSGGQETQYF; len: 16; j_gene: TRBJ2-5; abundance: once; v_gene: TRBV7-8; d_gene: NA
CDR3nt: TGTGCCAGCAGCGTAGCGGGGGAGGCTGAAGCTTTCTTT; CDR3aa: CASSVAGEAEAFF; len: 13; j_gene: TRBJ1-1; abundance: NA; v_gene: TRBV9; d_gene: NA
CDR3nt: TGTGCCAGCAGTTTTTTCCAGGGGGCGAACGATGAGCAGTTCTTC; CDR3aa: CASSFFQGANDEQFF; len: 15; j_gene: TRBJ2-1; abundance: NA; v_gene: TRBV27; d_gene: TRBD1
CDR3nt: TGTGCCAGCGGAACCATCACAGATACGCAGTATTTT; CDR3aa: CASGTITDTQYF; len: 12; j_gene: TRBJ2-3; abundance: few; v_gene: TRBV27; d_gene: NA
CDR3nt: TGTGCCAGCAGCTTAGACAGTCACACCCCTTATGGCTACACCTTC; CDR3aa: CASSLDSHTPYGYTF; len: 15; j_gene: TRBJ1-2; abundance: NA; v_gene: TRBV7-9; d_gene: NA